This T cell receptor (beta chain) was retrieved from a study of T-cell memory formation after mild COVID-19. Only a few counts were recorded for this clonotype. This CDR3 has 14 residues. Trimming took 5 bases from V and 1 from J; bases not matched to a gene: 2. TCRdb re-derived calls from the 5' RACE reads in MiXCR, one entry per CDR3 protein. The table lists about 82,000 distinct CDR3 sequences, roughly 12% of them singletons. This sequence was found in a man between 18 and 35 years old who had mild COVID-19 (a few samples of this study predate the infection). Cell type and time point are not known. The chain links TRBV12-3 or TRBV12-4 to TRBJ2-7; the match to TRBD1 covers 10 bases. Sample: PBMCs or a T cell subset sorted from them (not recorded which). This CDR3 reads CASSDRGPSYEQYF. CDR3 coding DNA: TGTGCCAGCAGTGACAGGGGGCCATCCTACGAGCAGTACTTC.